These T cell receptor beta chains were read from a single sample in a study of blood T cell repertoires in COVID-19. Data came from immunoSEQ multiplex PCR; TCRdb stores just in-frame clones and leaves some out. The profile shows 90,000 or so clones, about nine tenths of them singletons. The sequencing sample was made of peripheral blood. The receptors originated from a man aged 55 to 70 with COVID-19, enrolled during active disease. Both conserved end residues are part of each CDR3. D genes are given only for firm matches. Rows give clone size only sometimes, using once, few, many, or a class for an expanded clone.

DNA,CDR3,D,size,J,V
TGTGCCAGCAGCGCCTCACTAGCGGGAGGGAGAGAGACCCAGTACTTC,CASSASLAGGRETQYF,TRBD2,.,TRBJ2-5,TRBV9
TGTGCCAGCCGGCGGCAGCTTACCTCCTACGAGCAGTACTTC,CASRRQLTSYEQYF,.,.,TRBJ2-7,TRBV6-5
TGTGCCAGTAGTGCGACACGGGGCACTGAAGCTTTCTTT,CASSATRGTEAFF,.,.,TRBJ1-1,TRBV19
TGTGCCAGCAGCGATATCAGGGGAAGGAAAAACATTCAGTACTTC,CASSDIRGRKNIQYF,.,once,TRBJ2-4,TRBV11-2
TGTGCCAGCAGCTCCTCCGGAGAGACCCAGTACTTC,CASSSSGETQYF,.,.,TRBJ2-5,TRBV13
TGTGCCAGCAGACCGGACAGTTCCTACAATGAGCAGTTCTTC,CASRPDSSYNEQFF,.,.,TRBJ2-1,TRBV7-9
TGTGCCAGCAGCCCTAATAGCGGGAGGTTCTACAATGAGCAGTTCTTC,CASSPNSGRFYNEQFF,TRBD2,.,TRBJ2-1,TRBV3-1/TRBV3-2
TGTGCCAGCTCACCCCTCAACACAGGGGGACGAGAGACCCAGTACTTC,CASSPLNTGGRETQYF,TRBD1,.,TRBJ2-5,TRBV18
TGTGCCAGCAGCCACTTCCTAGCGGGAGGGCCCACAGATACGCAGTATTTT,CASSHFLAGGPTDTQYF,TRBD2,.,TRBJ2-3,TRBV3-1/TRBV3-2
TGTGCCAGCAGCCCCCAGGGTAGCACAGATACGCAGTATTTT,CASSPQGSTDTQYF,.,.,TRBJ2-3,TRBV13
TGTGCCAGCAGCTTAACGGGGACAGGGGGATCCGAGCAGTACTTC,CASSLTGTGGSEQYF,TRBD1,.,TRBJ2-7,TRBV11-1
TGTGCCAGCAACCAAGGGGGCGCGGGTGGCTACACCTTC,CASNQGGAGGYTF,TRBD1,.,TRBJ1-2,TRBV6-4
TGTGCCAGCACCCAGAGGTTTCAAGAGACCCAGTACTTC,CASTQRFQETQYF,.,.,TRBJ2-5,TRBV7-8
TGTGCCATTGCCAGGGCTCTCGGTCAGCCCCAGCATTTT,CAIARALGQPQHF,.,.,TRBJ1-5,TRBV6-5
TGTGCCAGTAGTATTACTAGCGCTAGCTCCTACGAGCAGTACTTC,CASSITSASSYEQYF,TRBD2,.,TRBJ2-7,TRBV19
TGTGCCAGCGGGGACAGGAATTCACCCCTCCACTTT,CASGDRNSPLHF,TRBD1,.,TRBJ1-6,TRBV3-1/TRBV3-2
TGTGCCAGCAGCTTGCCCGGGGTCTATGGCTACACCTTC,CASSLPGVYGYTF,.,.,TRBJ1-2,TRBV5-6
TGTGCCAGCAGTTACAGGGGTTCACCCCTCCACTTT,CASSYRGSPLHF,.,.,TRBJ1-6,TRBV6-2/TRBV6-3
TGTGCCAGCAGCACCAGGGGGTTTGATGGCTACACCTTC,CASSTRGFDGYTF,TRBD1,.,TRBJ1-2,TRBV9
TGTGCCAGCAGCCAAGATCGAGGGCGGCTTAGCTCCTACGAGCAGTACTTC,CASSQDRGRLSSYEQYF,.,.,TRBJ2-7,TRBV3-1/TRBV3-2
TGTGCCTGGAGTGCACAGGGGCTCAATCAGCCCCAGCATTTT,CAWSAQGLNQPQHF,TRBD1,.,TRBJ1-5,TRBV30
TGTGCCAGCAGTCGTCTAGAGGGCTACACCTTC,CASSRLEGYTF,.,.,TRBJ1-2,TRBV12-3/TRBV12-4
TGTGCCAGCAGACATGGGGGCGACGAGCAGTACTTC,CASRHGGDEQYF,.,.,TRBJ2-7,TRBV3-1/TRBV3-2
TGTGCCAGCAGCGAGGCGGGGGGCTACACCTTC,CASSEAGGYTF,.,.,TRBJ1-2,TRBV3-1/TRBV3-2
TGTGCCAGCAGCCTAGGTAGGGACTATGGGAACGTCGAGCAGTTCTTC,CASSLGRDYGNVEQFF,TRBD2,.,TRBJ2-1,TRBV5-4
TGTGCCAGCAGCTTACCCAAAAAGAGGGATGAGCAGTTCTTC,CASSLPKKRDEQFF,.,.,TRBJ2-1,TRBV7-2
TGCAGCGCTGGAGGGACAGGGAACAACGAGCAGTACTTC,CSAGGTGNNEQYF,TRBD1,.,TRBJ2-7,TRBV29-1
TGTGCCAGCAGCTTAGTTGGCAGATACACAGATACGCAGTATTTT,CASSLVGRYTDTQYF,.,.,TRBJ2-3,TRBV7-3
TGCGCCAGCAGCCGCGGCCCCGGGGGACAGGGGATGGATGGCTACACCTTC,CASSRGPGGQGMDGYTF,TRBD1,.,TRBJ1-2,TRBV5-1
TGTGCCAGCAGCCAAGTCGCCGGGAATGGCTACACCTTC,CASSQVAGNGYTF,.,.,TRBJ1-2,TRBV4-2
TGCAGCGTTGCTGGCGGTATCCTTATAAATGAGCAGTTCTTC,CSVAGGILINEQFF,.,.,TRBJ2-1,TRBV29-1
TGTGCCAGCAGCTCGACAGGGTTGTATCAGCCCCAGCATTTT,CASSSTGLYQPQHF,TRBD1,.,TRBJ1-5,TRBV2
TGCAGTGCTAGTGGGGGACAGGCCAACGTCCTGACTTTC,CSASGGQANVLTF,.,.,TRBJ2-6,TRBV20-1
TGTGCCAGACTATGTGGCAATCAGCCCCAGCATTTT,CARLCGNQPQHF,.,.,TRBJ1-5,TRBV5-4
TGCGCCAGCAGCCTCGATCCTAGTACTGAGCAGTTCTTC,CASSLDPSTEQFF,.,once,TRBJ2-1,TRBV5-1
TGTGCCAGCAGACCACAGGGTCTCGGGGAGACCCAGTACTTC,CASRPQGLGETQYF,.,.,TRBJ2-5,TRBV19
TGTGCCAGCAGCCAAGATGAGAGATATGGCTACACCTTC,CASSQDERYGYTF,.,.,TRBJ1-2,TRBV14
TGTGCCAGCAGCTCCAAATTTGGCGAGCAGTTCTTC,CASSSKFGEQFF,.,few,TRBJ2-1,TRBV7-3
TGTGCCGTTCGGGGGTCACTCGATGAGCAGTTCTTC,CAVRGSLDEQFF,.,.,TRBJ2-1,TRBV27
TGTGCCAGCAGCCCGGAGGGGATCTCCTACGAGCAGTACTTC,CASSPEGISYEQYF,.,.,TRBJ2-7,TRBV2
TGTGCCAGCAGTGGAGCCCGCTCCTACAATGAGCAGTTCTTC,CASSGARSYNEQFF,.,.,TRBJ2-1,TRBV2
TGTGCCAGCAGTCCCCCCCACGGGGGCTACGAGCAGTACTTC,CASSPPHGGYEQYF,.,.,TRBJ2-7,TRBV28
TGTGCCAGCAGCTTAGTTCTAGCGGCCAGCACAGATACGCAGTATTTT,CASSLVLAASTDTQYF,TRBD2,.,TRBJ2-3,TRBV7-9
TGTGCCAGCATCGGGGGCAATCAGCCCCAGCATTTT,CASIGGNQPQHF,.,.,TRBJ1-5,TRBV28
TGCAGTGCTAGTCCTAGCGGGAGCCTTCGCGAGCAGTACTTC,CSASPSGSLREQYF,TRBD2,.,TRBJ2-7,TRBV20-1
TGTGCCAGCAGCCCAGGTAGCGGGGCCCGGGAGCAGTACTTC,CASSPGSGAREQYF,TRBD2,.,TRBJ2-7,TRBV7-9
TGTGCCTGGAGTAAACAGGGCTACGAGCAGTACTTC,CAWSKQGYEQYF,.,once,TRBJ2-7,TRBV30
TGTGCCAGCAGTTTATCGGGAGACCTGAATGGAAACACCATATATTTT,CASSLSGDLNGNTIYF,.,.,TRBJ1-3,TRBV28
TGCGCCAGCAGCCAAGAACGGGACAGGTTCAATCAGCCCCAGCATTTT,CASSQERDRFNQPQHF,TRBD1,.,TRBJ1-5,TRBV4-1
TGTGCCGGGCGGGGACAGGGAAACACCGGGGAGCTGTTTTTT,CAGRGQGNTGELFF,TRBD1,.,TRBJ2-2,TRBV2
TGTGCCTGGAGTACCGGGACAGGGGGGTACGAGCAGTACTTC,CAWSTGTGGYEQYF,TRBD1,.,TRBJ2-7,TRBV30
TGTGCCAGCAGCCCCCGTGGAGCGGGGGTGGACGAGCAGTACTTC,CASSPRGAGVDEQYF,TRBD2,.,TRBJ2-7,TRBV3-1/TRBV3-2
TGTGCCAGCAGCTTACTGATATTGGGACAGGGGGCGAACACTGAAGCTTTCTTT,CASSLLILGQGANTEAFF,TRBD1,.,TRBJ1-1,TRBV7-6
TGTGCCAGCAGCTTAACGGTGGGGAGCCTTGAAGAGACCCAGTACTTC,CASSLTVGSLEETQYF,.,.,TRBJ2-5,TRBV7-9
TGTGCCTGGAACCAGGGGGACCTTAATGAAAAACTGTTTTTT,CAWNQGDLNEKLFF,TRBD1,.,TRBJ1-4,TRBV30
TGTGCCAGCAGCCAAGAACCTAGCTCCTACGAGCAGTACTTC,CASSQEPSSYEQYF,.,.,TRBJ2-7,TRBV3-1/TRBV3-2
TGTGCCAGCATCCCCCCCGGGAGTGGTTACGAGCAGTACTTC,CASIPPGSGYEQYF,.,.,TRBJ2-7,TRBV2